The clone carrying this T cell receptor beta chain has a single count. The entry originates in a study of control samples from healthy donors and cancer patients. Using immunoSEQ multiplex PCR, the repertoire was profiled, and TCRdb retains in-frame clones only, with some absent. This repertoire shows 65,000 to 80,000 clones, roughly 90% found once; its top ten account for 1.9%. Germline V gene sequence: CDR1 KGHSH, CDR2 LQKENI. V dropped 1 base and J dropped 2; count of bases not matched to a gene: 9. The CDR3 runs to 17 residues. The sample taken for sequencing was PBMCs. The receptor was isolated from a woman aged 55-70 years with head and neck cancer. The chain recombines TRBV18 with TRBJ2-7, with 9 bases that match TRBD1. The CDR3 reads CASSPQAGTGTPYEQYF. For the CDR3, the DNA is TGTGCCAGCTCACCACAGGCTGGGACAGGGACCCCCTACGAGCAGTACTTC. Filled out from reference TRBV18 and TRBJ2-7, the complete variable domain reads NAGVMQNPRHLVRRRGQEARLRCSPMKGHSHVYWYRQLPEEGLKFMVYLQKENIIDESGMPKERFSAEFPKEGPSILRIQQVVRGDSAAYFCASSPQAGTGTPYEQYFGPGTRLTVT.